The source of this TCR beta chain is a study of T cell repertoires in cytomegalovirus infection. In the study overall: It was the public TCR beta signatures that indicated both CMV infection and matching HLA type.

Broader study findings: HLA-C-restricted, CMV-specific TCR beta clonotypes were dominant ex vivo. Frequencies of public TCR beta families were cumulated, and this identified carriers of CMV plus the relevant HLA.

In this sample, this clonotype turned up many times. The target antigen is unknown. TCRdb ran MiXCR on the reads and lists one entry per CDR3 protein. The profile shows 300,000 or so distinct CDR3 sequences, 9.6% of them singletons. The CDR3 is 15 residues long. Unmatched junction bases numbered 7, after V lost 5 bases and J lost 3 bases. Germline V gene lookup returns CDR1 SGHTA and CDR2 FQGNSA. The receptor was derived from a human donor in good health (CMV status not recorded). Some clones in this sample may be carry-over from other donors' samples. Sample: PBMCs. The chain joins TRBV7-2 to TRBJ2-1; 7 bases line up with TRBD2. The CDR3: CASSPTSFVYNEQFF. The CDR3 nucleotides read TGTGCCAGCAGCCCGACTAGCTTCGTCTACAATGAGCAGTTCTTC.